The 6 T cell receptor beta chains below come from one sample, sequenced in a study of T cell repertoires in cytomegalovirus infection. TCRdb passed the reads through MiXCR, listing each CDR3 protein once. The table has around 750,000 distinct CDR3 sequences, around a third seen once. Their antigen targets remain unknown. Sequenced here: cultured CD8+ T cells from PBMCs, sampled from culture after CMV antigen stimulation. These receptors all come from a human donor in good health (CMV status not recorded). Some clones in this sample may be carry-over from other donors' samples.

This clonotype was picked up a small number of times. The CDR3 loop reads CASKDGALHNEQFF. CDR3 coding DNA: TGTGCCAGTAAGGATGGGGCCCTTCACAATGAGCAGTTCTTC. The chain couples TRBV19 to TRBJ2-1; D may be TRBD1 (5 bases). V lost 7 bases to trimming and J lost 5 bases, with 15 bases between them. CDR1 is LNHDA, CDR2 SQIVND, per germline (reference sequence). The CDR3 spans 14 residues.

The chain uses TRBV6-2 or TRBV6-3 and TRBJ1-5; no clear D. Trimming shortened V by 6 bases and J by 0 bases, and 9 bases separated the two germline ends. Looked up from germline, CDR1 is MNHEY and CDR2 is SVGEGT. The CDR3 length is 14 residues. The CDR3 DNA reads as TGTGCCAGCAGACCGTGGGATAGCAATCAGCCCCAGCATTTT. Protein product: CASRPWDSNQPQHF.

The chain joins TRBV27 to TRBJ1-2; possibly TRBD1 for D (5 bases). V dropped 4 bases and J dropped 8 bases, with 20 bases sitting between them. The CDR3 is 15 amino acids. Germline-derived CDR1 and CDR2 are MNHEY and SMNVEV (reference sequence). The CDR3 reads CASSSYRFPEGGYTF. The DNA of the CDR3 is TGTGCCAGCAGTTCCTACAGGTTCCCCGAAGGCGGCTACACCTTC.

The V gene is TRBV19, the J gene TRBJ1-1; D is uncertain. Trimming left V 6 bases short and J 3 bases short, with 14 bases between. This CDR3 is 14 amino acids long. The V gene's germline CDR1 is LNHDA and CDR2 SQIVND (reference sequence). The CDR3 DNA reads as TGTGCCAGTAGAACCGAGGGAGAGTACACTGAAGCTTTCTTT. It yields the protein CASRTEGEYTEAFF.

The sample holds a few counts of this clonotype. The chain uses TRBV5-1 and TRBJ1-1, with D tentatively TRBD1 (5 bases). CDR1 is SGHRS and CDR2 is YFSETQ in the germline V gene. The CDR3 is 15 amino acids. The V end was cut by 4 bases, the J end by 4 bases, with 17 bases between. For the CDR3, the DNA is TGCGCCAGCAGCGAGAGCTGGGGGGAGGGCACTGAAGCTTTCTTT. The encoded protein is CASSESWGEGTEAFF.

This chain connects TRBV6-8 to TRBJ1-2; D is unresolved. The CDR3 has 15 amino acids. Germline V gene sequence: CDR1 MNHGY, CDR2 SAAAGT. Trimming cost V 0 bases and J 0 bases, with 8 bases left between them. The CDR3 DNA is TGTGCCAGCAGTTACTCGACTGGGGCTAACTATGGCTACACCTTC. The encoded protein is CASSYSTGANYGYTF.